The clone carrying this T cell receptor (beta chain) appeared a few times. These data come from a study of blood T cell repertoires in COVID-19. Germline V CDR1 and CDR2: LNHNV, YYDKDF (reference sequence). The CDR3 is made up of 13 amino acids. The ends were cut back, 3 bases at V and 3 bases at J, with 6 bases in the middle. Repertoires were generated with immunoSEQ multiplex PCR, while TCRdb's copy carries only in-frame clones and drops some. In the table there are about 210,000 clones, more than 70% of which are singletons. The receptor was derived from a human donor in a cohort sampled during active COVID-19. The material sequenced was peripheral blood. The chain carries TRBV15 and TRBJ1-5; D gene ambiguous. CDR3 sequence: CATSRASNQPQHF. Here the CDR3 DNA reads TGTGCCACCAGCAGGGCCTCCAATCAGCCCCAGCATTTT. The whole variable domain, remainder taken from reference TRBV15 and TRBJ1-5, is DAMVIQNPRYQVTQFGKPVTLSCSQTLNHNVMYWYQQKSSQAPKLLFHYYDKDFNNEADTPDNFQSRRPNTSFCFLDIRSPGLGDTAMYLCATSRASNQPQHFGDGTRLSIL.